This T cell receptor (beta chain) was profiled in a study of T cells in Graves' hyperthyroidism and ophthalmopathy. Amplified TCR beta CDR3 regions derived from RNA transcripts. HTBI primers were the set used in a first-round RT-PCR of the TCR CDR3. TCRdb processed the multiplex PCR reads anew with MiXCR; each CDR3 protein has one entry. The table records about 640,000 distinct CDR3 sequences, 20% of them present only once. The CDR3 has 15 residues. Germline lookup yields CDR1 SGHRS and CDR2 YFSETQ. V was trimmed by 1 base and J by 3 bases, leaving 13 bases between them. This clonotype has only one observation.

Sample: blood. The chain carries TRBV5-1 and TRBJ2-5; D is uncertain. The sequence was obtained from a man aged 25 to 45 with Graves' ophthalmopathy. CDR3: CASSLFGRTEETQYF. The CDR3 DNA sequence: TGCGCCAGCAGCTTGTTTGGCCGGACCGAAGAGACCCAGTACTTC. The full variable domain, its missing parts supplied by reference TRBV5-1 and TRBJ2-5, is KAGVTQTPRYLIKTRGQQVTLSCSPISGHRSVSWYQQTPGQGLQFLFEYFSETQRNKGNFPGRFSGRQFSNSRSEMNVSTLELGDSALYLCASSLFGRTEETQYFGPGTRLLVL.